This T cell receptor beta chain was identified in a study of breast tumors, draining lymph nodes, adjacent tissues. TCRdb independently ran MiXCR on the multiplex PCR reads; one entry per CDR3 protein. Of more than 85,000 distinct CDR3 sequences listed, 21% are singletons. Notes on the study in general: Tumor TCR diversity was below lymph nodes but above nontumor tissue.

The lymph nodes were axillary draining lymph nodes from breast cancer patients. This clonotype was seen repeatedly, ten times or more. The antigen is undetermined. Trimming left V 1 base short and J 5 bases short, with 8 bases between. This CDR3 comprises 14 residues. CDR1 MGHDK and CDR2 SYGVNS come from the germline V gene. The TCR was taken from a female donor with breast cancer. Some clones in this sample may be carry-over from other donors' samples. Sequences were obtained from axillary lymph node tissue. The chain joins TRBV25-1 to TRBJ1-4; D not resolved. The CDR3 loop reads CASSEWKGNEKLFF. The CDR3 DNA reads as TGTGCCAGCAGTGAATGGAAAGGAAATGAAAAACTGTTTTTT.